Listed below are T cell receptor beta chains from one sample, sequenced in a study of cytomegalovirus exposure and HLA in healthy donors. Libraries were prepared by immunoSEQ multiplex PCR; TCRdb keeps only in-frame clonotypes and omits some of them. This sample carries around 63,000 clones, with about 1.7% going to the ten biggest clones. Sequenced: PBMCs. These receptors all come from a woman in her twenties or thirties in good health and CMV-seronegative. Each CDR3 is given with its conserved first and last residue. D genes are given only for firm matches.

D	V	J	DNA	CDR3
.	TRBV7-9	TRBJ1-1	TGTGCCAGCAGCAAGGAGGGTCTTGAATTGAACACTGAAGCTTTCTTT	CASSKEGLELNTEAFF
.	TRBV6-5	TRBJ2-7	TGTGCCAGCAGCCCCACTAGTAGCGAGCAGTACTTC	CASSPTSSEQYF
TRBD2	TRBV4-1	TRBJ2-1	TGCGCCAGCAGCCCCGAGAAGGTGCGGGAGGATATATACAATGAGCAGTTCTTC	CASSPEKVREDIYNEQFF
TRBD1	TRBV4-1	TRBJ2-7	TGCGCCAGCAGCCAAGAGGGGGCGGACAGGGGGCGTCTCGGGTCCGAGCAGTACTTC	CASSQEGADRGRLGSEQYF
.	TRBV25-1	TRBJ1-2	TGTGCCAGCAGAGCCAGGGACTCCACCTCTGGCTACACCTTC	CASRARDSTSGYTF
.	TRBV5-1	TRBJ2-3	TGCGCCAGCTTCAGGGGAATGGACACAGATACGCAGTATTTT	CASFRGMDTDTQYF
.	TRBV27	TRBJ2-5	TGTGCCAGCAGGAGGATGGGGCGAGGAGAGACCCAGTACTTC	CASRRMGRGETQYF
TRBD1	TRBV27	TRBJ1-2	TGTGCCAGCAGTTTTGCAGGGGGCATGGTTGGCTACACCTTC	CASSFAGGMVGYTF
.	TRBV6-5	TRBJ2-3	TGTGCCAGCAGGACTGCAGCCGATACGCAGTATTTT	CASRTAADTQYF
.	TRBV7-9	TRBJ2-7	TGTGCCAGCAGCCCTAACAGGGACTACGAGCAGTACTTC	CASSPNRDYEQYF
TRBD1	TRBV27	TRBJ2-1	TGTGCCAGCAGCACCCGACAGGGGTACCATGAGCAGTTCTTC	CASSTRQGYHEQFF
TRBD2	TRBV4-1	TRBJ2-5	TGCGCCAGCAGCCAAGGGCCAAGCGGGAGTCAAGAGACCCAGTACTTC	CASSQGPSGSQETQYF
.	TRBV27	TRBJ1-4	TGTGCCAGCACTCGCCAGAAGAATGAAAAACTGTTTTTT	CASTRQKNEKLFF
TRBD1	TRBV10-3	TRBJ1-5	TGTGCCATCAGTGAGTCGACAGGGACTCAGCCCCAGCATTTT	CAISESTGTQPQHF
.	TRBV11-2	TRBJ2-7	TGTGCCAGCAGCTTAGGGGCCTCGGGAACCTACGAGCAGTACTTC	CASSLGASGTYEQYF
.	TRBV30	TRBJ1-4	TGTGCCTGGAGACCCGATCGGAATGAAAAACTGTTTTTT	CAWRPDRNEKLFF
.	TRBV2	TRBJ2-7	TGTGCCAGCTCGGACAGAACGTACGAGCAGTACTTC	CASSDRTYEQYF
.	TRBV30	TRBJ2-7	TGTGCCTGGAGTGTTTCCAGTCAACGAGCGCGGGCGAGCTCCTACGAGCAGTACTTC	CAWSVSSQRARASSYEQYF
.	TRBV4-3	TRBJ2-3	TGCGCCAGCAGCCAAGACGTAGGGGGGGCCGCCCGCGCGGCAGATACGCAGTATTTT	CASSQDVGGAARAADTQYF
TRBD1	TRBV7-9	TRBJ1-1	TGTGCCAGCAGCTTAGGGAGACAGGGGATAGACACTGAAGCTTTCTTT	CASSLGRQGIDTEAFF
TRBD1	TRBV5-1	TRBJ1-2	TGCGCCAGCAGCTGGAGACAGGGATCAGATGGCTACACCTTC	CASSWRQGSDGYTF
.	TRBV5-6	TRBJ2-7	TGTGCCAGCAGCCCGGGTCCAACGAGGAACGAGCAGTACTTC	CASSPGPTRNEQYF
.	TRBV4-3	TRBJ2-1	TGCGCCAGCAGCCAGTGGACTGGGTATTACAATGAGCAGTTCTTC	CASSQWTGYYNEQFF
TRBD1	TRBV28	TRBJ2-7	TGTGCCAGCACCCCTTTCCGGGACAGAACCTACGAGCAGTACTTC	CASTPFRDRTYEQYF
.	TRBV19	TRBJ2-7	TGTGCCAGTAGTGTCAGGGGATGGTACTACGAGCAGTACTTC	CASSVRGWYYEQYF
TRBD1	TRBV5-4	TRBJ1-1	TGTGCCAGCAGCCTTGGAGGACAGGGGGGCACTGAAGCTTTCTTT	CASSLGGQGGTEAFF
.	TRBV5-1	TRBJ1-1	TGCGCCAGCAGCTTAACGGAAGCGCGCACTGAAGCTTTCTTT	CASSLTEARTEAFF
TRBD2	TRBV18	TRBJ2-7	TGTGCCAGCTCACCCGGGACTAGCGGGGCCGAGCAGTACTTC	CASSPGTSGAEQYF
TRBD1	TRBV10-3	TRBJ1-2	TGTGCCATCAGTGAAGAAACAGGGGCGGGTGGCTACACCTTC	CAISEETGAGGYTF
TRBD2	TRBV29-1	TRBJ2-5	TGCAGCGTTCGGGAACTTAGCGGGGGACTGTACCAAGAGACCCAGTACTTC	CSVRELSGGLYQETQYF
.	TRBV13	TRBJ1-5	TGTGCCAGCAGCTTAGGGTTTCGGAATCAGCCCCAGCATTTT	CASSLGFRNQPQHF
.	TRBV28	TRBJ2-7	TGTGCCAGCGGAGTTTCGTACGAGCAGTACTTC	CASGVSYEQYF
.	TRBV29-1	TRBJ2-2	TGCAGCGTTGAGGGGAGCGGGGAGCTGTTTTTT	CSVEGSGELFF
TRBD1	TRBV5-1	TRBJ2-7	TGCGCCAGCAGCTTCGGGACAGGGGACTACGAGCAGTACTTC	CASSFGTGDYEQYF
.	TRBV10-3	TRBJ1-2	TGTGCCATCAGCGCAGAAGCTAACTATGGCTACACCTTC	CAISAEANYGYTF
TRBD1	TRBV7-2	TRBJ1-1	TGTGCCAGCAGGACAGGGGGTCTAAGGACCTCTGAAGCTTTCTTT	CASRTGGLRTSEAFF
TRBD2	TRBV7-6	TRBJ2-3	TGTGCCAGCAGCCCAGTACTGACTAGCGGGGGGCCCACAGATACGCAGTATTTT	CASSPVLTSGGPTDTQYF
.	TRBV6-6	TRBJ1-1	TGTGCCAGCAGTTACTCAAGGGACATCACTGAAGCTTTCTTT	CASSYSRDITEAFF
.	TRBV5-6	TRBJ2-7	TGTGCCAGCAGCTGGAGCACCGCTTACCCCTCCTACGAGCAGTACTTC	CASSWSTAYPSYEQYF
TRBD1	TRBV30	TRBJ2-2	TGTGCCTGGACTGGGACAGGGGCCGGGGAGCTGTTTTTT	CAWTGTGAGELFF
.	TRBV29-1	TRBJ1-3	TGCAGCGGGGCGACAGGAAACACCATATATTTT	CSGATGNTIYF
TRBD1	TRBV4-2	TRBJ2-7	TGTGCCAGCAGCCGCGGACAGGGGGCCTACGAGCAGTACTTC	CASSRGQGAYEQYF
.	TRBV9	TRBJ2-1	TGTGCCAGCAGCCCCCGCGTCGAGCCAAACAATGAGCAGTTCTTC	CASSPRVEPNNEQFF
TRBD1	TRBV5-1	TRBJ2-5	TGCGCCAGCAGATGGACAGGGGAGGGTACAGAGACCCAGTACTTC	CASRWTGEGTETQYF
TRBD1	TRBV25-1	TRBJ1-1	TGTGCCAGCCAGGGGGCAGGGGTGAATGAAGCTTTCTTT	CASQGAGVNEAFF
TRBD1	TRBV18	TRBJ1-5	TGTGCCAGCTCAGCCGACAGGGGCCAGCCCCAGCATTTT	CASSADRGQPQHF
.	TRBV30	TRBJ1-1	TGTGCCTGGAGCAGGGGAAAGACTGAAGCTTTCTTT	CAWSRGKTEAFF
.	TRBV9	TRBJ1-1	TGTGCCAGCAGCGGCGGGGCCCCTAAAGGCACTGAAGCTTTCTTT	CASSGGAPKGTEAFF
.	TRBV6-1	TRBJ2-7	TGTGCCAGCAGACAGGGTGGCTCCTACGAGCAGTACTTC	CASRQGGSYEQYF
TRBD1	TRBV15	TRBJ2-5	TGTGCCACCAGCAGCAGGGGGCAGGGCGTGGAGACCCAGTACTTC	CATSSRGQGVETQYF
.	TRBV5-1	TRBJ2-7	TGCGCCAGCAGACAGGGCTACGAGCAGTACTTC	CASRQGYEQYF
.	TRBV30	TRBJ2-7	TGTGCCTGGGGGGCCCTCTACGAGCAGTACTTC	CAWGALYEQYF